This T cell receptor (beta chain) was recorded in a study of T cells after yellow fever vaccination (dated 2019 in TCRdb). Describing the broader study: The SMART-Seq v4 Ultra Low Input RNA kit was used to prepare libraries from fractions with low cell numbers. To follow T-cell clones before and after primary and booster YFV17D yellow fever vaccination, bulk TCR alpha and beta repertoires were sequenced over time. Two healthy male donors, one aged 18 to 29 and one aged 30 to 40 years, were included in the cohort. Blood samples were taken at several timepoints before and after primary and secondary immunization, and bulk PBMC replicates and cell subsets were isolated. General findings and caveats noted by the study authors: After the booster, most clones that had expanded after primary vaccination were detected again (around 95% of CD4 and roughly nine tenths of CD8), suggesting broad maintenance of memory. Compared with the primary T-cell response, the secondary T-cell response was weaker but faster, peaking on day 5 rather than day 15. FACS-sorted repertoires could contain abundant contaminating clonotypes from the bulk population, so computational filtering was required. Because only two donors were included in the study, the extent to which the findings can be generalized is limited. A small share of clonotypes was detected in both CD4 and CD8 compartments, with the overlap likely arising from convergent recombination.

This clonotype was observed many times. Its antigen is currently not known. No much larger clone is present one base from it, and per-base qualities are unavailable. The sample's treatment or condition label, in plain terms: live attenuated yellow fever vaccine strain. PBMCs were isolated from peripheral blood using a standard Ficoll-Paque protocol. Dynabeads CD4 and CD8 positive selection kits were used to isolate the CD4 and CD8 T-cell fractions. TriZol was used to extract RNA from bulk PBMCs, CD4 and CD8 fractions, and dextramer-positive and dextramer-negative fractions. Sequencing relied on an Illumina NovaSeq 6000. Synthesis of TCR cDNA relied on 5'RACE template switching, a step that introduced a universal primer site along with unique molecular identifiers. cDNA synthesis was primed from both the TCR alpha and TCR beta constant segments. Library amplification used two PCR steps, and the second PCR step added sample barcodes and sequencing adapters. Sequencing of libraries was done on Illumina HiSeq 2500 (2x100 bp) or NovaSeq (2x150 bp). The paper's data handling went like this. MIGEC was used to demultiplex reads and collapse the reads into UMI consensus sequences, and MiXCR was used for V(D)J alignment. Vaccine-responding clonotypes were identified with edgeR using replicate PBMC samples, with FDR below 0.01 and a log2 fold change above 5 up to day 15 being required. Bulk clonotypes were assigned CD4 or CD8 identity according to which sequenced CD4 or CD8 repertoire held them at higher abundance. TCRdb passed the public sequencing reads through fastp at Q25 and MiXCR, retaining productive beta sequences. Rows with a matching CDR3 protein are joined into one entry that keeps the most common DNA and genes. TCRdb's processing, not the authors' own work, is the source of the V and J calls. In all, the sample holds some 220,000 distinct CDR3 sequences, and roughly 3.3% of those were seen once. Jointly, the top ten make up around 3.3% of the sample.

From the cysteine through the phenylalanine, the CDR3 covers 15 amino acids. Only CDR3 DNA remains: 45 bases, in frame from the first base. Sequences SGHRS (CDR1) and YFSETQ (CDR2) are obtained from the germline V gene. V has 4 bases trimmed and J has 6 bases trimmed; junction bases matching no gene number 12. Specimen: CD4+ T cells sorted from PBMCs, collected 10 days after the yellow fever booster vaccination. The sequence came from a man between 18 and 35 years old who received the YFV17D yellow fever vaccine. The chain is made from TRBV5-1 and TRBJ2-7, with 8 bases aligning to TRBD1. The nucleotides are TGCGCCAGCAGCCTCGCCCCGCAGGGGGCCTCCGAGCAGTACTTC. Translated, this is CASSLAPQGASEQYF. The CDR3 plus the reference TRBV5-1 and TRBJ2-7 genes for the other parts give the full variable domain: KAGVTQTPRYLIKTRGQQVTLSCSPISGHRSVSWYQQTPGQGLQFLFEYFSETQRNKGNFPGRFSGRQFSNSRSEMNVSTLELGDSALYLCASSLAPQGASEQYFGPGTRLTVT.